The 21 T cell receptor beta chains in this list originate from one sample, sequenced in a study of naive and memory T cell subsets. Both TRBC1 and TRBC2 were covered by a beta constant-region primer of two equimolar oligonucleotides. Four rounds of PCR amplified the ligated cDNA using nested alpha and beta constant-region primers plus SP2. TCRdb re-called the UMI-ligation and nested PCR reads through MiXCR, storing one row per CDR3 protein. Among about 160,000 distinct CDR3 sequences listed, over 20% were seen once. These receptors are not linked to any known antigen. Study-level results: Especially in CD8 cells, naive repertoires contained a few larger clonotypes, possibly CD45RA-re-expressing memory cells.

The material sequenced was naive CD4+ T cells from blood. The receptors were sampled from a human donor in good health.

The chain is built from TRBV6-2 or TRBV6-3 and TRBJ2-7; TRBD2 is a possible D gene (6 bases). The CDR3 contains 13 residues. V was clipped by 6 bases and J by 6 bases, with 15 bases between them. Germline V gene data show CDR1 as MNHEY and CDR2 as SVGEGT. The CDR3, as DNA: TGTGCCAGCAGCACCACCGGAGCGGGCGAGCAGTACTTC. Translation gives CASSTTGAGEQYF.

This chain connects TRBV5-1 to TRBJ1-6; tentative D call: TRBD1 (6 bases). The length of the CDR3 is 16 residues. Germline V gene data show CDR1 as SGHRS and CDR2 as YFSETQ. Trimming took off 4 bases at V and 7 bases at J, with 18 bases between the two ends. The CDR3 sequence: CASSPLGQGLNSPLHF. CDR3 bases: TGCGCCAGCAGCCCCCTTGGCCAGGGGCTAAATTCACCCCTCCACTTT.

This clonotype was observed a few times. J is TRBJ1-1 and V is TRBV28; the D gene is possibly TRBD1 (5 bases). V lost 2 bases to trimming and J lost 8 bases, with 12 bases between them. The CDR3 runs to 13 residues. Germline CDR1 and CDR2: MDHEN and SYDVKM. DNA of the CDR3: TGTGCCAGCAGTTTACTCCCAGGGCCAGAAGCTTTCTTT. The encoded protein is CASSLLPGPEAFF.

The V gene is TRBV12-3 or TRBV12-4, the J gene TRBJ1-5, with D uncertain. V lost 2 bases to trimming and J lost 1 base, with 9 bases between them. The CDR3 is made up of 15 amino acids. CDR3 loop: CASSLWSASNQPQHF. The CDR3 DNA reads as TGTGCCAGCAGTTTATGGTCGGCCAGCAATCAGCCCCAGCATTTT.

V and J are TRBV20-1 and TRBJ1-6; 10 bases line up with TRBD1. The germline CDR1 and CDR2 sequences are DFQATT and SNEGSKA (reference sequence). This CDR3 is built from 15 residues. V lost 4 bases, J lost 8 bases, and 8 bases stayed unmatched. The CDR3 loop is CSATPGTGDYSPLHF. The CDR3 nucleotides are TGCAGTGCTACGCCAGGGACAGGGGATTATTCACCCCTCCACTTT.

This clonotype was observed a few times. The V call is TRBV7-8, the J call TRBJ2-3, with a possible D match to TRBD1 (6 bases). Germline values: CDR1 SGHVS, CDR2 FQNEAQ. The CDR3 runs 21 residues. Trimming cost V 6 bases and J 0 bases, with 31 bases left between them. The CDR3 coding sequence is TGTGCCAGCAGACGAAGTTCGGCACAGGGATCCCCCCCCCTTAGCACAGATACGCAGTATTTT. Its translation is CASRRSSAQGSPPLSTDTQYF.

The chain is built from TRBV12-3 or TRBV12-4 and TRBJ1-4; D remains ambiguous. The CDR3 length is 15 residues. The V end lost 6 bases, the J end lost 5 bases, and 16 bases lay between the germline ends. DNA of the CDR3: TGTGCCAGCAGCCTGGGCCCTGGGCGGAATGAAAAACTGTTTTTT. Residues: CASSLGPGRNEKLFF.

This clonotype has just a few counts. The chain combines TRBV9 with TRBJ2-2; D gene uncertain. Trimming removed 0 bases at V and 5 bases at J, with 11 bases between. This CDR3 contains 15 residues. From germline, CDR1 is SGDLS and CDR2 YYNGEE. CDR3 sequence (DNA): TGTGCCAGCAGCGTAGGGGGAACTGGAACCGGGGAGCTGTTTTTT. This encodes CASSVGGTGTGELFF.

There are many counts of this clonotype. The chain recombines TRBV29-1 with TRBJ2-3; D not resolved. Trimming removed 0 bases from V and 1 base from J, with 14 bases in between. The CDR3 has 16 amino acids. Germline CDR1 SQVTM, CDR2 ANQGSEA. The CDR3 DNA follows: TGCAGCGTTGAAGATCTAAGTGCAAGTGGCACAGATACGCAGTATTTT. The encoded protein is CSVEDLSASGTDTQYF.

The CDR3 sequence is CARGLAGQETQYF. The DNA of the CDR3 is TGTGCCAGAGGACTAGCGGGGCAAGAGACCCAGTACTTC. V is TRBV11-2 and J is TRBJ2-5; TRBD2 agrees at 12 bases. This CDR3 is built from 13 residues. Germline loops: CDR1 SGHAT, CDR2 FQNNGV. With V trimmed by 9 bases and J by 2 bases, 1 base remained unmatched.

This clonotype was picked up one time. The chain links TRBV29-1 to TRBJ2-2; the D is unclear. V lost 5 bases to trimming and J lost 1 base, with 8 bases between them. Germline CDR1 reads SQVTM; CDR2 reads ANQGSEA. The CDR3 is 13 amino acids. The CDR3 DNA is TGCAGCGTTAAGGAGATGAACACCGGGGAGCTGTTTTTT. Its translation: CSVKEMNTGELFF.

This clonotype was found a few times. This chain joins TRBV28 and TRBJ2-7; D is ambiguous. The germline gives CDR1 MDHEN, CDR2 SYDVKM. V was clipped by 5 bases and J by 2 bases, with 10 bases between them. This CDR3 contains 13 residues. The CDR3 nucleotides read TGTGCCAGCAGTCCCTTGGTGACCTACGAGCAGTACTTC. Translation gives CASSPLVTYEQYF.

V usage is TRBV25-1 and J usage is TRBJ2-5; TRBD2 matches at 7 bases. CDR3 length: 13 amino acids. The germline CDR1 and CDR2 sequences are MGHDK and SYGVNS. Trimming took 5 bases from V and 4 from J; bases not matched to a gene: 4. The CDR3 sequence is CASSYPGGETQYF. Here the CDR3 DNA reads TGTGCCAGCAGTTATCCGGGGGGAGAGACCCAGTACTTC.

About this clonotype: Because the CDR3 is missing its conserved closing phenylalanine or tryptophan, this is likely a read error. The DNA is left out, because the CDR3 cannot be placed on it with certainty; the CDR3 is given as TCRdb lists it. The chain carries TRBV28 and TRBJ2-1; the table's D call TRBD2 went unverified against the DNA. Germline assignment: CDR1 MDHEN and CDR2 SYDVKM. The CDR3 totals 13 residues, both ends included. The CDR3 is CASSLGGLAGEVV.

This clonotype appeared many times. The chain couples TRBV9 to TRBJ1-1; no clear D gene. V lost 4 bases to trimming and J lost 2 bases, with 12 bases between them. The CDR3 loop spans 14 amino acids. CDR1 and CDR2 from the germline V gene are SGDLS and YYNGEE. CDR3 coding DNA: TGTGCCAGCAGCTTGGAGACAAGAAACACTGAAGCTTTCTTT. It codes for CASSLETRNTEAFF.

V is TRBV2 and J is TRBJ2-3; possibly TRBD2 for D (5 bases). The germline V and J ends were trimmed by 8 bases and 5 bases, with 14 bases remaining between them. Germline loops: CDR1 SNHLY, CDR2 FYNNEI. The CDR3 has 13 residues. CDR3 protein: CASGIFEGDTQYF. The CDR3 DNA follows: TGTGCCAGCGGCATCTTCGAGGGAGATACGCAGTATTTT.

This clonotype was detected only a few times. V and J are TRBV20-1 and TRBJ2-7, with unresolved D. Germline-derived CDR1 and CDR2 are DFQATT and SNEGSKA (reference sequence). The CDR3 has 12 residues. The V end was cut by 0 bases, the J end by 9 bases, with 12 bases between. In DNA, the CDR3 is TGCAGTGCTAGAGACCCCGCGGCTGGGCAGTACTTC. Protein sequence: CSARDPAAGQYF.

The chain carries TRBV6-5 and TRBJ2-2, with D unclear. With 5 bases removed from V and 1 base from J, the gap between germline ends came to 11 bases. The CDR3 runs to 15 residues. Germline CDR1 MNHEY, CDR2 SVGAGI. CDR3 loop: CASSRTTVNTGELFF. CDR3 in DNA: TGTGCCAGCAGTCGAACGACGGTGAACACCGGGGAGCTGTTTTTT.

This clonotype was seen only a few times. V is TRBV5-1 and J is TRBJ2-7; D might be TRBD2 (5 bases). Germline V gene lookup returns CDR1 SGHRS and CDR2 YFSETQ. This CDR3 is built from 14 residues. Trimming shortened V by 0 bases and J by 2 bases, and 9 bases separated the two germline ends. This CDR3 is CASSLDPGTYEQYF. The CDR3 region has the DNA TGCGCCAGCAGCTTGGATCCCGGGACCTACGAGCAGTACTTC. Drawing the rest from reference TRBV5-1 and TRBJ2-7, the complete variable domain is KAGVTQTPRYLIKTRGQQVTLSCSPISGHRSVSWYQQTPGQGLQFLFEYFSETQRNKGNFPGRFSGRQFSNSRSEMNVSTLELGDSALYLCASSLDPGTYEQYFGPGTRLTVT.

CDR3 DNA: TGTGCCACCAGTGAAAGACAGGGGACATACAATGAGCAGTTCTTC. Its protein product is CATSERQGTYNEQFF. The genes are TRBV24-1 and TRBJ2-1; TRBD1 matches at 8 bases. The CDR3 consists of 15 residues. Germline CDR1 is KGHDR and CDR2 is SFDVKD. The V gene end was trimmed by 4 bases and the J gene end by 4 bases; junction bases not matched to a gene: 5.

The chain is built from TRBV18 and TRBJ2-1, with D unresolved. Germline V gene sequence: CDR1 KGHSH, CDR2 LQKENI. The CDR3 totals 16 residues. V shed 3 bases and J shed 2 bases, with 14 bases lying between them. The CDR3: CASSPRRTATYNEQFF. The CDR3 region has the DNA TGTGCCAGCTCACCCCGACGGACGGCAACCTACAATGAGCAGTTCTTC. Filled out from reference TRBV18 and TRBJ2-1, the complete variable domain reads NAGVMQNPRHLVRRRGQEARLRCSPMKGHSHVYWYRQLPEEGLKFMVYLQKENIIDESGMPKERFSAEFPKEGPSILRIQQVVRGDSAAYFCASSPRRTATYNEQFFGPGTRLTVL.